This T cell receptor beta chain derives from a study of response to subunit inactivated influenza vaccine. V was cut by 5 bases and J by 7 bases, with 12 bases left in between. CDR1 and CDR2 (germline): SEHNR, FQNEAQ (reference sequence). The CDR3 extends over 13 amino acids. Overall study results and limits: Every seasonal influenza vaccination brings in few new T cells, the authors suggested.

A note on this clonotype: Its antigen is currently unknown.

TCRdb reprocessed the RT-PCR reads via MiXCR and lists one record per CDR3 protein. The sample holds 700,000 to 900,000 distinct CDR3 sequences; around 20% are singletons and the top ten take approximately 10%. This clonotype was obtained from a man aged 50 or older who received an inactivated influenza vaccine. The genes are TRBV7-9 and TRBJ2-1, with no clear D. The material sequenced was PBMCs from blood, taken around 5 days after vaccination. The CDR3 DNA sequence: TGTGCCAGCAGCCCCCAAGCAAGGAATGAGCAGTTCTTC. Its translation is CASSPQARNEQFF.